These 27 T cell receptor beta chains came from one sample sequenced in a study of blood T cell repertoires in COVID-19. Sequencing used immunoSEQ multiplex PCR; TCRdb keeps in-frame clones, though not all of them. The sample holds about 150,000 clones, approximately 85% seen once. Sequencing was carried out using peripheral blood. Receptors were obtained from a woman in her sixties with COVID-19, enrolled during active disease.

The chain links TRBV7-9 to TRBJ1-1, with D possibly matching TRBD1 (6 bases). CDR1 and CDR2 from the germline V gene are SEHNR and FQNEAQ (reference sequence). V lost 3 bases and J lost 5, with 13 bases in between. This CDR3 has 14 residues. The CDR3 region has the DNA TGTGCCAGCAGCTTCACCCAGGGGAGAACTGAAGCTTTCTTT. Protein product: CASSFTQGRTEAFF. The full variable domain, with the rest looked up from reference TRBV7-9 and TRBJ1-1, is DTGVSQNPRHKITKRGQNVTFRCDPISEHNRLYWYRQTLGQGPEFLTYFQNEAQLEKSRLLSDRFSAERPKGSFSTLEIQRTEQGDSAMYLCASSFTQGRTEAFFGQGTRLTVV.

Notes on this clone: The same CDR3 also results from other DNA sequences found in this sample. The rearrangement joins TRBV3-1 (or the pseudogene TRBV3-2) to TRBJ1-5, with TRBD1 matching 8 bases. The CDR3 runs to 14 residues. Germline V gene sequence: CDR1 LGHDT, CDR2 YNNKEL (reference sequence). J was trimmed by 6 bases and V by 4 bases; bases with no gene match: 5. CDR3 loop: CASSRDRGGQPQHF. In DNA, the CDR3 is TGTGCCAGCAGCCGAGACAGGGGCGGTCAGCCCCAGCATTTT.

The genes are TRBV10-3 and TRBJ1-1, with a weak D call TRBD1 (6 bases). Germline V gene lookup returns CDR1 ENHRY and CDR2 SYGVKD. The V end was cut by 4 bases, the J end by 1 base, with 7 bases between. There are 13 residues in the CDR3. The CDR3 loop is CAISVDRNTEAFF. CDR3 bases: TGTGCCATCAGTGTGGACAGGAACACTGAAGCTTTCTTT.

The V gene is TRBV5-8, the J gene TRBJ1-1; maybe TRBD1 (6 bases). This CDR3 is 15 amino acids long. The germline CDR1 and CDR2 sequences are SGHTS and YDEGEE. The V end was cut by 5 bases, the J end by 2 bases, with 16 bases between. The CDR3 DNA follows: TGTGCCAGCAGAAGCCAGGGGTCGTTAAACACTGAAGCTTTCTTT. It specifies CASRSQGSLNTEAFF. Based on the CDR3 plus reference TRBV5-8 and TRBJ1-1, the full variable domain is EAGVTQSPTHLIKTRGQQATLRCSPISGHTSVYWYQQALGLGLQFLLWYDEGEERNRGNFPPRFSGRQFPNYSSELNVNALELEDSALYLCASRSQGSLNTEAFFGQGTRLTVV.

This chain connects TRBV9 to TRBJ1-1, with TRBD1 as a possible D gene (6 bases). The CDR3 has 13 residues. Germline V gene data show CDR1 as SGDLS and CDR2 as YYNGEE. With 0 bases removed from V and 11 bases from J, the gap between germline ends came to 14 bases. Written as DNA, the CDR3 is TGTGCCAGCAGCGTAGGAGGGTCAGGGGAGGCTTTCTTT. Its translation is CASSVGGSGEAFF.

The V gene is TRBV7-3, the J gene TRBJ1-1, with a possible D match to TRBD1 (6 bases). Germline V gene data show CDR1 as SGHTA and CDR2 as FQGTGA. CDR3 length equals 14 residues. V lost 5 bases and J lost 6, with 16 bases in between. CDR3 sequence reads: CASSIKLGGSEAFF. The CDR3 DNA reads TGTGCCAGCAGCATAAAATTAGGGGGATCTGAAGCTTTCTTT.

The V and J genes are TRBV30 and TRBJ1-1; D gene ambiguous. CDR1 and CDR2 (germline): GTSNPN, SVGIG (reference sequence). This CDR3 contains 13 residues. V lost 2 bases and J lost 5, with 12 bases in between. The CDR3, as DNA: TGTGCCTGGAGTCAAGAGGGCTGGACTGAAGCTTTCTTT. It specifies CAWSQEGWTEAFF. The full variable domain, rest sourced from reference TRBV30 and TRBJ1-1, is SQTIHQWPATLVQPVGSPLSLECTVEGTSNPNLYWYRQAAGRGLQLLFYSVGIGQISSEVPQNLSASRPQDRQFILSSKKLLLSDSGFYLCAWSQEGWTEAFFGQGTRLTVV.

The J gene is TRBJ1-6, the V gene TRBV20-1, with 8 bases that match TRBD1. The germline CDR1 and CDR2 sequences are DFQATT and SNEGSKA (reference sequence). Trimming took 3 bases from V and 9 from J; bases not matched to a gene: 7. The CDR3 is 14 amino acids. The CDR3 DNA follows: TGCAGTGCTAGTAGGGGCAGGGGGCCTTCACCCCTCCACTTT. This encodes CSASRGRGPSPLHF.

This chain uses TRBV30 with TRBJ2-1; D may be TRBD2 (5 bases). The germline V and J ends were trimmed by 2 bases and 4 bases, with 12 bases remaining between them. The CDR3 is made up of 14 amino acids. Germline values: CDR1 GTSNPN, CDR2 SVGIG (reference sequence). This CDR3 is CAWSRYPGYNEQFF. CDR3 DNA sequence: TGTGCCTGGAGTCGTTATCCGGGGTACAATGAGCAGTTCTTC.

This chain links TRBV2 with TRBJ2-4; D uncertain. Germline V gene sequence: CDR1 SNHLY, CDR2 FYNNEI. CDR3 size: 15 residues. The V end lost 6 bases, the J end lost 0 bases, and 12 bases lay between the germline ends. CDR3 bases: TGTGCCAGCAGGACAACCCTTCTAGCCAAAAACATTCAGTACTTC. Encoded protein: CASRTTLLAKNIQYF. The full variable domain, its missing parts supplied by reference TRBV2 and TRBJ2-4, is EPEVTQTPSHQVTQMGQEVILRCVPISNHLYFYWYRQILGQKVEFLVSFYNNEISEKSEIFDDQFSVERPDGSNFTLKIRSTKLEDSAMYFCASRTTLLAKNIQYFGAGTRLSVL.

The gene calls are TRBV5-8 and TRBJ1-2, with 7 bases fitting TRBD1. The germline CDR1 and CDR2 sequences are SGHTS and YDEGEE. The CDR3 runs 15 residues. V lost 4 bases to trimming and J lost 4 bases; unmatched junction nucleotides: 10. This chain's CDR3 is CASSPTHRGSYGYTF. The DNA of the CDR3 is TGTGCCAGCAGCCCGACTCACAGGGGCTCCTATGGCTACACCTTC.

The chain joins TRBV3-1 (or the pseudogene TRBV3-2) to TRBJ2-5; TRBD2 might be the D (5 bases). CDR1 and CDR2 (germline): LGHDT, YNNKEL (reference sequence). This CDR3 has 16 residues. The V end lost 0 bases, the J end lost 4 bases, and 15 bases lay between the germline ends. CDR3 sequence: CASSQDKGAGGETQYF. The CDR3 DNA reads as TGTGCCAGCAGCCAAGATAAAGGCGCTGGAGGAGAGACCCAGTACTTC.

The chain has TRBV5-1 and TRBJ1-4, with 8 bases matching TRBD1. Germline values: CDR1 SGHRS, CDR2 YFSETQ. There are 17 residues in the CDR3. The V and J ends lost 5 bases and 5 bases, in that order; junction bases with no gene match: 14. Here the CDR3 DNA reads TGCGCCAGCAGTCTATTCTCCGGGACAGGAGCAAATGAAAAACTGTTTTTT. Translated, it gives CASSLFSGTGANEKLFF.

The J gene is TRBJ1-2, the V gene TRBV7-9, with D hard to call. This CDR3 comprises 14 residues. Germline CDR1 is SEHNR and CDR2 is FQNEAQ (reference sequence). The V end was cut by 5 bases, the J end by 2 bases, with 12 bases between. CDR3 nucleotides: TGTGCCAGCAGCCCTCCCACTGAAAACTATGGCTACACCTTC. This sequence encodes CASSPPTENYGYTF.

The chain carries TRBV7-9 and TRBJ1-1; maybe TRBD1 (6 bases). The CDR3 has 17 residues. Trimming stripped 5 bases from V and 2 bases from J, with 21 bases between. The germline V gene encodes CDR1 SEHNR and CDR2 FQNEAQ (reference sequence). CDR3 nucleotide sequence: TGTGCCAGCAGCCTAACTCCTCGACAGGCCGATAACACTGAAGCTTTCTTT. It yields the protein CASSLTPRQADNTEAFF.

The CDR3 bases are TGTGCCAGCAGCCCGCCCTTTGGGGGGAGGGCGCCCCAGCATTTT. It is translated as CASSPPFGGRAPQHF. The chain joins TRBV11-3 to TRBJ1-5, with D tentatively TRBD1 (5 bases). The CDR3 totals 15 residues. Trimming removed 5 bases at V and 9 bases at J, with 20 bases between. Germline-derived CDR1 and CDR2 are SGHNT and YENEEA.

The chain carries TRBV11-1 and TRBJ1-2; 9 bases are shared with TRBD1. Losses at the gene ends were 4 bases for V and 1 base for J; bases not matched to a gene: 4. The germline CDR1 and CDR2 sequences are SGHAT and FQDESV (reference sequence). This CDR3 contains 15 residues. CDR3 residues: CASSSRTGDNYGYTF. The DNA of the CDR3 is TGTGCCAGCAGCTCCCGGACAGGGGATAACTATGGCTACACCTTC.

This clone was seen a handful of times. J is TRBJ1-1 and V is TRBV7-9; D is uncertain. The CDR3 is 13 amino acids. V was clipped by 1 base and J by 4 bases, with 7 bases between them. Germline assignment: CDR1 SEHNR and CDR2 FQNEAQ (reference sequence). The CDR3 loop reads CASSLGAGTEAFF. CDR3 sequence (DNA): TGTGCCAGCAGCTTAGGGGCCGGCACTGAAGCTTTCTTT.

The V and J genes are TRBV3-1 (or the pseudogene TRBV3-2) and TRBJ1-5; TRBD1 might be the D (5 bases). The CDR3 totals 14 residues. V lost 2 bases and J lost 4, with 9 bases in between. The V gene's germline CDR1 is LGHDT and CDR2 YNNKEL (reference sequence). This CDR3 is CASSQSGQNQPQHF. In DNA form, the CDR3 reads TGTGCCAGCAGCCAATCTGGACAAAATCAGCCCCAGCATTTT.

The V and J genes are TRBV6-5 and TRBJ2-3, with a possible D match to TRBD2 (6 bases). The CDR3 extends over 12 amino acids. Germline loops: CDR1 MNHEY, CDR2 SVGAGI. The CDR3 nucleotides read TGTACCACGTCGGGGGTGTCGGATACGCAGTATTTT. Its translation: CTTSGVSDTQYF.

The gene calls are TRBV5-6 and TRBJ1-6; D not certain. V was cut by 4 bases and J by 7 bases, with 12 bases left in between. The CDR3 covers 14 residues. Germline V lookup: CDR1 SGHDT, CDR2 YYEEEE. The chain's CDR3 is CASSARGLNSPLHF. In nucleotides, the CDR3 is TGTGCCAGCAGCGCACGGGGTCTAAATTCACCCCTCCACTTT.

The chain uses TRBV7-7 and TRBJ1-2; D perhaps matches TRBD1 (5 bases). The germline V gene encodes CDR1 SSHAT and CDR2 FNYEAQ (reference sequence). The V gene lost 0 bases and the J gene lost 0 bases, with 8 bases spanning the gap. The CDR3 consists of 15 residues. Here the CDR3 reads CASSLAETANYGYTF. The CDR3 nucleotides read TGTGCCAGCAGCTTAGCGGAGACAGCTAACTATGGCTACACCTTC.

The V gene is TRBV18, the J gene TRBJ1-5; D unclear. Trimming removed 0 bases from V and 2 bases from J, with 5 bases in between. This CDR3 region has 14 residues. The V gene's germline CDR1 is KGHSH and CDR2 LQKENI. CDR3 protein: CASSPPGGNQPQHF. The CDR3 coding sequence is TGTGCCAGCTCACCACCGGGAGGCAATCAGCCCCAGCATTTT.

This chain uses TRBV12-3 or TRBV12-4 with TRBJ1-2, with a possible D match to TRBD1 (5 bases). The CDR3 spans 13 residues. V lost 5 bases and J lost 4, with 11 bases in between. This chain's CDR3 is CASSRYDSYGYTF. The CDR3 nucleotides read TGTGCCAGCAGTCGGTACGACAGCTATGGCTACACCTTC.

The rearrangement joins TRBV6-5 to TRBJ2-7; 8 bases align to TRBD1. The CDR3 has 12 amino acids. Unmatched junction bases numbered 1, after V lost 5 bases and J lost 4 bases. The V gene's germline CDR1 is MNHEY and CDR2 SVGAGI. The DNA for the CDR3 is TGTGCCAGCAGTCGACAGGGGTACGAGCAGTACTTC. Translation: CASSRQGYEQYF.

The chain recombines TRBV4-1 with TRBJ1-1, with D hard to call. V was shortened by 1 base and J by 1 base, with 13 bases between the two germline ends. This CDR3 contains 16 residues. The V gene's germline CDR1 is MGHRA and CDR2 YSYEKL. For the CDR3, the DNA is TGCGCCAGCAGCCAAGCGTCGAGACACCCGAACACTGAAGCTTTCTTT. Amino acids: CASSQASRHPNTEAFF.

The chain combines TRBV5-1 with TRBJ1-1, with D unresolved. The CDR3 consists of 13 residues. V was cut by 2 bases and J by 3 bases, with 8 bases left in between. Looked up from germline, CDR1 is SGHRS and CDR2 is YFSETQ. CDR3 bases: TGCGCCAGCAGCTTTAACGGAGACACTGAAGCTTTCTTT. Translating it yields CASSFNGDTEAFF.